The source of this TCR beta chain is a study of regulatory T cells in long-lasting Graves disease. As to time point: newly diagnosed GD, antithyroid drugs for less than 3 months. Making the TCR library involved RNA that had been extracted from PBMCs. Building the TCR beta libraries relied on iRepertoire HTBI primers, and CDR3 regions underwent Arm-PCR. One entry per CDR3 protein, called by TCRdb with MiXCR from the multiplex PCR reads. The repertoire holds under 450,000 distinct CDR3 sequences, around 15% seen once, with around 20% in the top ten. In addition, the sample was reused for a study of T cells in Graves' hyperthyroidism and ophthalmopathy. This second report adds: A patient was excluded if there was uncontrolled infection, other autoimmune disease, pregnancy or lactation. Separation of ophthalmopathy from stable hyperthyroidism was achieved by a 13 V-J model.

The sample here was peripheral blood mononuclear cells (PBMCs), taken at new diagnosis, from a patient treated with antithyroid drugs. The receptor was isolated from a woman aged 18 to 35 with Graves disease.

This CDR3 reads CASSFLTADTQYF. For the CDR3, the DNA is TGTGCCAGCAGTTTTCTTACTGCAGATACGCAGTATTTT. This sequence joins TRBV27 and TRBJ2-3; no definite D call. The CDR3 is 13 amino acids. Germline lookup yields CDR1 MNHEY and CDR2 SMNVEV (reference sequence). V was shortened by 3 bases and J by 4 bases, with 8 bases between the two germline ends.